The rows below give T cell receptor beta chains drawn from one sample of a study of blood T cells in healthy people across ages. MiXCR, applied by TCRdb to the 5' RACE reads, yields one record per CDR3 protein. The repertoire holds 1.5 million to 2 million distinct CDR3 sequences, with about 50% as singletons. The specimen was blood. The receptors were gathered from a woman aged 40 to 50 in good health. Each CDR3 is given with its conserved first and last residue.

j_gene	v_gene	CDR3aa
TRBJ2-3	TRBV29-1	CSVEKFRGGGTDTQYF
TRBJ1-1	TRBV20-1	CSARGAGKGRIIGRAFF
TRBJ2-7	TRBV6-2/TRBV6-3	CASSSPAGGETYEQYF
TRBJ2-5	TRBV7-2	CASSRGGTQETQYF
TRBJ1-1	TRBV6-2/TRBV6-3	CASTQNTEAFF
TRBJ2-3	TRBV7-2	CASSLLAGSAGDTQYF
TRBJ1-2	TRBV6-5	CASSYSSLRGYTF
TRBJ2-5	TRBV6-5	CASNKGGPSAETQYF
TRBJ2-3	TRBV20-1	CSVGVLTDTQYF
TRBJ1-2	TRBV6-5	CAGRDGTNYGYTF
-	TRBV7-8	CASSLAGQGMIHEQYF
TRBJ2-7	TRBV20-1	CSATDRGWLAGNYEQYF
TRBJ2-5	TRBV6-6	CASSRGGTGQETQYF
TRBJ1-6	TRBV7-2	CAGSQAIFNSPLHF
TRBJ2-3	TRBV2	CANGDGSTDTQYF
TRBJ2-5	TRBV2	CASKSKETQYF
TRBJ1-2	TRBV11-2	CASSSSLRASNYGYTF